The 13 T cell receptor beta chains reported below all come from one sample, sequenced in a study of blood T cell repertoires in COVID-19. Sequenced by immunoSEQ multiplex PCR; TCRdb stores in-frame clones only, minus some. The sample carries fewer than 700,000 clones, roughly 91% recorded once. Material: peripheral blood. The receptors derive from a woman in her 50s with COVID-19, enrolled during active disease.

DNA for the CDR3: TGTGCCACCAGTGCTGGACTAGCGGGGAATGAGCAGTTCTTC. Encoded protein: CATSAGLAGNEQFF. The V call is TRBV24-1, the J call TRBJ2-1; 12 positions match TRBD2. The CDR3 contains 14 residues. V trimming: 5 bases; J trimming: 7 bases; junction bases outside the gene matches: 2. CDR1 is KGHDR, CDR2 SFDVKD, per germline.

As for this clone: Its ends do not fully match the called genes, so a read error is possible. CDR3 in DNA: TGTGCCAGCAGCTTGTTGGGGGGACTAGCGGGCCTAAATTTT. Translating gives CASSLLGGLAGLNF. V and J are TRBV5-4 and TRBJ2-3; 12 positions agree with TRBD2. The CDR3 is 14 amino acids. In germline, CDR1 is SGHNT, CDR2 YYREEE (reference sequence).

CDR3 in amino acids: CASISIGQANTGELFF. The CDR3 coding sequence is TGTGCCAGCATTTCAATCGGACAGGCGAACACCGGGGAGCTGTTTTTT. The chain is built from TRBV27 and TRBJ2-2, with TRBD1 matching over 7 bases. CDR3 size: 16 residues. Germline-derived CDR1 and CDR2 are MNHEY and SMNVEV (reference sequence). V lost 7 bases and J lost 0; bases outside the gene matches: 8.

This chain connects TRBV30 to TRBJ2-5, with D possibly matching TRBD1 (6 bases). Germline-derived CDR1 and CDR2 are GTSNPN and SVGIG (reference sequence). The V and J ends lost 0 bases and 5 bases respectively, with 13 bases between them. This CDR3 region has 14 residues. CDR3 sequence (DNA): TGTGCCTGGAGTGTAAAGGCTGGGGGCGAGACCCAGTACTTC. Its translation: CAWSVKAGGETQYF.

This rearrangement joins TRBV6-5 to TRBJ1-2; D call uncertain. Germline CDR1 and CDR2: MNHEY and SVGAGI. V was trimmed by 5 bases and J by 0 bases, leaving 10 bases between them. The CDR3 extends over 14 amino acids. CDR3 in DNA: TGTGCCAGCAGTCGCGACATCGCTAACTATGGCTACACCTTC. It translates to CASSRDIANYGYTF.

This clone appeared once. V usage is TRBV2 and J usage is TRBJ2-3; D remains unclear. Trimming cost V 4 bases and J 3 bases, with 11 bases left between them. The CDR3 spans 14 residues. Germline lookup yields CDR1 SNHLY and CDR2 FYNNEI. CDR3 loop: CASSAHLGTDTQYF. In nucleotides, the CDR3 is TGTGCCAGCAGTGCCCACCTAGGAACAGATACGCAGTATTTT.

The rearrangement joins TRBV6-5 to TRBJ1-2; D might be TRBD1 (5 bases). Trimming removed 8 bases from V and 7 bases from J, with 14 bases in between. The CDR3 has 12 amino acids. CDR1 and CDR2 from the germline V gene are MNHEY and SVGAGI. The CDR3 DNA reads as TGTGCCAGCGGTAGGGGAAGTATTGGCTACACCTTC. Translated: CASGRGSIGYTF.

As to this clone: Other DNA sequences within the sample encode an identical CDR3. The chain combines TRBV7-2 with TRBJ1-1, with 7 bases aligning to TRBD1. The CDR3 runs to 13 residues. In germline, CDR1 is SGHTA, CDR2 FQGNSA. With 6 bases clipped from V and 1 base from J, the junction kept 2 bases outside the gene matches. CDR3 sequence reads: CASSRQGNTEAFF. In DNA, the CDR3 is TGTGCCAGCAGTCGACAGGGGAACACTGAAGCTTTCTTT.

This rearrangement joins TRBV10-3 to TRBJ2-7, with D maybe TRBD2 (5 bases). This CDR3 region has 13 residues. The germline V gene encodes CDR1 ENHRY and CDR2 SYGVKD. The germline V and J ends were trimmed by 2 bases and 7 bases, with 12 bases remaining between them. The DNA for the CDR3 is TGTGCCATCAGTGAGGTAGGAGCGGAGGAGCAGTACTTC. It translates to CAISEVGAEEQYF.

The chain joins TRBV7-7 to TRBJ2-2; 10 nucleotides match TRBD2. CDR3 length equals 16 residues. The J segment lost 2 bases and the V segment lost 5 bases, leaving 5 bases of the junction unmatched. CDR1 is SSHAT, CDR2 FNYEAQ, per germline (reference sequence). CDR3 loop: CASSQRTSGNTGELFF. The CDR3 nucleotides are TGTGCCAGCAGCCAAAGGACTAGCGGCAACACCGGGGAGCTGTTTTTT.

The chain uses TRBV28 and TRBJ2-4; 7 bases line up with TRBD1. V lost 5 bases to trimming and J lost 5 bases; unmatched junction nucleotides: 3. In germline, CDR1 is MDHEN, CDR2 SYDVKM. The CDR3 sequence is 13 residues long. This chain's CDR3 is CASSLGQENIQYF. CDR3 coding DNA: TGTGCCAGCAGTCTTGGACAGGAAAACATTCAGTACTTC.

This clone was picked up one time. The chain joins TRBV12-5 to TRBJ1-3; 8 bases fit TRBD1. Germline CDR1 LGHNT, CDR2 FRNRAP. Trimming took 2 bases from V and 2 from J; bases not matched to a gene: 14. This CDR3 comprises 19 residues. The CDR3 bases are TGTGCTAGTGGTTTGTCCCGGGACAGGAGTCTTGTAGCTGGAAACACCATATATTTT. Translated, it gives CASGLSRDRSLVAGNTIYF. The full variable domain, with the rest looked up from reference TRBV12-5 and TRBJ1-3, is DARVTQTPRHKVTEMGQEVTMRCQPILGHNTVFWYRQTMMQGLELLAYFRNRAPLDDSGMPKDRFSAEMPDATLATLKIQPSEPRDSAVYFCASGLSRDRSLVAGNTIYFGEGSWLTVV.

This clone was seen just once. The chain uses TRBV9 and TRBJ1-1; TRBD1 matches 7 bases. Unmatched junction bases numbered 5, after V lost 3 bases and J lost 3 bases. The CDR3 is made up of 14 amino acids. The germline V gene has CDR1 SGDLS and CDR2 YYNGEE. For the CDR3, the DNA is TGTGCCAGCAGCGGGCAGGGGGTTGACACTGAAGCTTTCTTT. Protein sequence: CASSGQGVDTEAFF.